The clone carrying this T cell receptor beta chain has just one count. Separation of CD4+ and CD8+ cells was performed by positive magnetic bead selection, and purity was verified by flow cytometry. This record belongs to a study of somatic mutations in cytotoxic T cells in rheumatoid arthritis. The ends were cut back, 2 bases at V and 2 bases at J, with 14 bases in the middle. The CDR3 is 16 residues long. Germline CDR1 reads SNHLY; CDR2 reads FYNNEI. The data were produced by immunoSEQ multiplex PCR, yet TCRdb's version contains in-frame clones alone and is incomplete. The sample has around 21,000 clones, nearly 80% seen once.

This receptor was identified in an adult with rheumatoid arthritis. The chain carries TRBV2 and TRBJ2-3; D remains ambiguous. The specimen was CD8+ T cells sorted from blood. DNA for the CDR3: TGTGCCAGCAGTGAAAGCATTGGGGTAACCACAGATACGCAGTATTTT. The encoded protein is CASSESIGVTTDTQYF.